This T cell receptor (beta chain) comes out of a study of blood T cells in healthy people across ages. General study results and limits: Long-lived donors exceeded aged donors in naive CD4+ cells and diversity.

This clonotype appeared a few times. Its antigen is currently unknown. The CDR3 is made up of 17 amino acids. The V end was cut by 0 bases, the J end by 1 base, with 16 bases between. The V gene's germline CDR1 is DFQATT and CDR2 SNEGSKA (reference sequence). For the second PCR, which ran for about 6 to 11 cycles, a sample-barcoded 5' primer and a J-beta primer mix were used. Using its own MiXCR run on the 5' RACE reads, TCRdb lists one record per CDR3 protein. The data contain some 1,500,000 distinct CDR3 sequences, approximately 43% of them singletons. This rearrangement joins TRBV20-1 to TRBJ1-5; D unclear. The TCR sequence derives from a woman under 30 in good health. The sample was blood. This chain's CDR3 is CSARDLGGLGSNQPQHF. CDR3 DNA: TGCAGTGCTAGAGATTTGGGAGGGTTGGGGAGCAATCAGCCCCAGCATTTT.